What follows are 9 T cell receptor beta chains derived from one specimen sequenced in a study of blood T cell repertoires in COVID-19. Sequencing used immunoSEQ multiplex PCR; TCRdb keeps in-frame clones, though not all of them. The table has 20,000 to 25,000 clones, more than 75% seen once. The source material was peripheral blood. Receptors were obtained from a human donor with active COVID-19. The donor label of this sample is uncertain.

Turning to this clone: One junction end disagrees with the germline gene, perhaps due to a read error. This chain joins TRBV27 and TRBJ1-6; possible D gene TRBD1, 6 bases. The CDR3 sequence is 17 residues long. Germline assignment: CDR1 MNHEY and CDR2 SMNVEV (reference sequence). CDR3 residues: CASSQRGGLLYDSPLHF. DNA of the CDR3: TGTGCCAGCAGCCAACGGGGGGGCCTACTCTATGATTCACCCCTCCACTTT.

This chain links TRBV9 with TRBJ1-3; possibly TRBD1 for D (6 bases). Looked up from germline, CDR1 is SGDLS and CDR2 is YYNGEE. The CDR3 totals 15 residues. V shed 0 bases and J shed 2 bases, with 9 bases lying between them. The CDR3 bases are TGTGCCAGCAGCGTAGGCCAGGGGCCTGGAAACACCATATATTTT. The encoded protein is CASSVGQGPGNTIYF.

The V gene is TRBV10-3, the J gene TRBJ2-7; perhaps TRBD2 as D (6 bases). Germline V lookup: CDR1 ENHRY, CDR2 SYGVKD. V lost 3 bases and J 4 bases, leaving 19 bases between the germline ends. CDR3 length: 16 amino acids. CDR3 bases: TGTGCCATCAGTGATGGGAGGCGTGGCTACGGATACGAGCAGTACTTC. Translated, it gives CAISDGRRGYGYEQYF.

The gene calls are TRBV27 and TRBJ1-5, with a weak D call TRBD1 (6 bases). This CDR3 contains 14 residues. Trimming cost V 1 base and J 2 bases, with 6 bases left between them. Germline-derived CDR1 and CDR2 are MNHEY and SMNVEV (reference sequence). The CDR3, as DNA: TGTGCCAGCAGTTTATGGACAGGCAATCAGCCCCAGCATTTT. This codes for CASSLWTGNQPQHF.

V usage is TRBV11-3 and J usage is TRBJ1-4; D gene unclear. The germline gives CDR1 SGHNT, CDR2 YENEEA. V gave up 4 bases and J gave up 6 bases, with 15 bases separating them. CDR3 length equals 15 residues. CDR3 in amino acids: CASSSLGDSDEKLFF. CDR3 DNA sequence: TGTGCCAGCAGCTCTCTAGGTGATAGTGATGAAAAACTGTTTTTT.

V and J are TRBV11-2 and TRBJ2-5, with D maybe TRBD2 (6 bases). V dropped 2 bases and J dropped 9 bases, with 10 bases sitting between them. The CDR3 has 12 residues. CDR1 and CDR2 from the germline V gene are SGHAT and FQNNGV. CDR3 sequence reads: CASSLSGGAQYF. For the CDR3, the DNA is TGTGCCAGCAGCTTAAGTGGCGGGGCCCAGTACTTC.

This clone was detected only once. V is TRBV5-1 and J is TRBJ2-7, with TRBD1 matching 7 bases. CDR1 is SGHRS, CDR2 YFSETQ, per germline. V dropped 5 bases and J dropped 3; count of bases not matched to a gene: 11. The CDR3 extends over 15 amino acids. The CDR3 protein is CASRREAGTVYEQYF. The CDR3 coding sequence is TGCGCCAGCAGGAGAGAAGCCGGGACAGTCTACGAGCAGTACTTC.

The V gene is TRBV20-1, the J gene TRBJ2-2; 10 nucleotides align to TRBD1. The V and J ends lost 3 bases and 2 bases, in that order; junction bases with no gene match: 3. CDR1 and CDR2 (germline): DFQATT, SNEGSKA (reference sequence). This CDR3 region has 15 residues. The DNA of the CDR3 is TGCAGTGCTAGTGGACAGGGGGGAAACACCGGGGAGCTGTTTTTT. It translates to CSASGQGGNTGELFF.

The chain recombines TRBV3-1 (or the pseudogene TRBV3-2) with TRBJ1-2; 7 nucleotides match TRBD1. CDR1 and CDR2 from the germline V gene are LGHDT and YNNKEL (reference sequence). The V and J ends lost 5 bases and 8 bases, in that order; junction bases with no gene match: 8. The CDR3 totals 13 residues. CDR3 nucleotides: TGTGCCAGCAGCACGGAGGGGGCAGGCGGCTACACCTTC. Translation gives CASSTEGAGGYTF.